This record covers a single T cell receptor beta chain. CDR1 and CDR2 (germline): LNHNV, YYDKDF (reference sequence). The CDR3 has 14 amino acids. The V end was cut by 8 bases, the J end by 2 bases, with 15 bases between. The data were taken from a study of CD8+CD57+ T cells in acquired aplastic anemia. Sequencing was done on patients that had shown CD8+CD57+ cell expansion by flow cytometry. Acquired aplastic anemia of severe grade affected all patients. Genomic DNA provided the template from which TCR beta VDJ and CDR3 profiles were obtained. TCRdb fed the reads into MiXCR, producing one record per CDR3 protein. The sample includes fewer than 250,000 distinct CDR3 sequences, more than 40% of them seen just once.

The chain recombines TRBV15 with TRBJ1-1; D uncertain. The sample was sorted CD4+, CD8+, or CD8+CD57+ T cells (not recorded which) from PBMCs. This receptor was obtained from a human donor with aplastic anemia. The CDR3 region has the DNA TGTGCCACCCTTTCCAGCCGCTTAAACACTGAAGCTTTCTTT. Translated, it gives CATLSSRLNTEAFF.